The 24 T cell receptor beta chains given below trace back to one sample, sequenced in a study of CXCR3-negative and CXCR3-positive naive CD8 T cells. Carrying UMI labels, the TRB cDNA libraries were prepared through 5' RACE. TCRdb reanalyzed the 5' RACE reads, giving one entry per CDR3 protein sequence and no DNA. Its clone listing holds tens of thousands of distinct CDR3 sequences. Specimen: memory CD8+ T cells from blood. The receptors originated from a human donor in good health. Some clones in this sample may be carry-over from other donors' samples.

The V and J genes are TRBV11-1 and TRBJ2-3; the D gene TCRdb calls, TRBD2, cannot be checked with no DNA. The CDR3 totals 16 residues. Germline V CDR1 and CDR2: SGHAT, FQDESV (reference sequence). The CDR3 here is CASSLAWSPAGDTQYF.

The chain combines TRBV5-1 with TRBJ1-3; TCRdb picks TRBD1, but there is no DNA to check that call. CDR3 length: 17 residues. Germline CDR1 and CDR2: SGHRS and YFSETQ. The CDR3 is CASSLVGATTPGNTIYF.

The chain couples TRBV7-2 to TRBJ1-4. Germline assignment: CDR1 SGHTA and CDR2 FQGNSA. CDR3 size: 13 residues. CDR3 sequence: CASSLADRLQLFF.

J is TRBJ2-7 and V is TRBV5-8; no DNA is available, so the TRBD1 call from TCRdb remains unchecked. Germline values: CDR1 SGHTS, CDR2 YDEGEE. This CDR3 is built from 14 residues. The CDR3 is CASSPVLGPNEQYF.

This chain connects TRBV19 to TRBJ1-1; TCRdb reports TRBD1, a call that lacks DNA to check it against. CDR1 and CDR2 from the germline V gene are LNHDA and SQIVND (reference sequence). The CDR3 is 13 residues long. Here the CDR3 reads CASRQGGNTEAFF.

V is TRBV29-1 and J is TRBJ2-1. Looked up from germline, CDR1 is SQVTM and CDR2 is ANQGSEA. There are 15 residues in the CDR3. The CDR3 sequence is CSAEGLDSSYNEQFF.

CDR3 region: CSARDGESYEQYF. The chain carries TRBV20-1 and TRBJ2-7. Germline CDR1 reads DFQATT; CDR2 reads SNEGSKA (reference sequence). The CDR3 is made up of 13 amino acids.

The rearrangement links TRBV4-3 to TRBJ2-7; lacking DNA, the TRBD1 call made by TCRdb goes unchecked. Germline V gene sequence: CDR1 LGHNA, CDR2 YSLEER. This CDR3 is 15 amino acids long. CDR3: CASSHRTGLTYEQYF.

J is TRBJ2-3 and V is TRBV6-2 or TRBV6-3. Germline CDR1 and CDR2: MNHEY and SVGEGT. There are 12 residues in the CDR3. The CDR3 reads CASSYLTDTQYF.

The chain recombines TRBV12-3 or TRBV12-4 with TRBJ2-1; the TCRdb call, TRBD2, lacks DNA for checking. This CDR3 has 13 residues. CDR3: CASSLGRANEQFF.

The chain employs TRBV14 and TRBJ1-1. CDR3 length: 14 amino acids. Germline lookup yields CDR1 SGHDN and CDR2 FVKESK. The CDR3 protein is CASSRFRGYTEAFF.

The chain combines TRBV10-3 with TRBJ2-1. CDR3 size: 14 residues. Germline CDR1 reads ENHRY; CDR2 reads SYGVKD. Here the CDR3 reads CAIANGQTYNEQFF.

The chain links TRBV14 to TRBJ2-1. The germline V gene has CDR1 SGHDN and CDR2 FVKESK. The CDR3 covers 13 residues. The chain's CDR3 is CASSPQIFNEQFF.

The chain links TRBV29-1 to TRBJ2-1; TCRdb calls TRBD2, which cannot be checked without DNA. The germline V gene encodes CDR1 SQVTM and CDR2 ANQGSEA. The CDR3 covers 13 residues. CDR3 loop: CSVEGGRPNEQFF.

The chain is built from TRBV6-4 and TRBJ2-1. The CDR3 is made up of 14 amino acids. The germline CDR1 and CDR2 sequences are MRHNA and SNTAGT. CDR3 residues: CASSEKGSYNEQFF.

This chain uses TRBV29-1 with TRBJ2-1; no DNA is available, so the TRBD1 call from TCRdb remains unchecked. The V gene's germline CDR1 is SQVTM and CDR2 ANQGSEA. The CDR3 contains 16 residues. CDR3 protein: CSVRDGGGSSYNEQFF.

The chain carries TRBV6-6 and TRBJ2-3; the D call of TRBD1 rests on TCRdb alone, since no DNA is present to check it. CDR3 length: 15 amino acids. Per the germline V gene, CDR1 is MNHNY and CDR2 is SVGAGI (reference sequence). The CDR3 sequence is CASSPSGTNTDTQYF.

CDR3 region: CASSLVVSNTGELFF. This chain uses TRBV7-6 with TRBJ2-2. This CDR3 has 15 residues. Germline loops: CDR1 SGHVS, CDR2 FNYEAQ.

CDR3 protein: CASTRRGGITEAFF. This sequence joins TRBV27 and TRBJ1-1; the TCRdb D gene call, TRBD1, has no DNA to confirm it. The CDR3 consists of 14 residues. Germline V CDR1 and CDR2: MNHEY, SMNVEV (reference sequence).

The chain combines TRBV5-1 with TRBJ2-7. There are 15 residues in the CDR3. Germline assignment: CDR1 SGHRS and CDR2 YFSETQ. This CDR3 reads CASSLGTGDSYEQYF.

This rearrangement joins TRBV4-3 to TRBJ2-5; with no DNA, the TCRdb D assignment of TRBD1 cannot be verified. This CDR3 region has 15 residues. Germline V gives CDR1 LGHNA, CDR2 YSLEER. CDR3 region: CASSQDRAVQETQYF.

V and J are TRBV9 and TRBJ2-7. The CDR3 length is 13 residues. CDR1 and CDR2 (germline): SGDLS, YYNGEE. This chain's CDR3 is CASSPRNSYEQYF.

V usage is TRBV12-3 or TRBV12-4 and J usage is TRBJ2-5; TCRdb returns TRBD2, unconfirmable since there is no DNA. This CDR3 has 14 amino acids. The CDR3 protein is CATSLGEFRETQYF.

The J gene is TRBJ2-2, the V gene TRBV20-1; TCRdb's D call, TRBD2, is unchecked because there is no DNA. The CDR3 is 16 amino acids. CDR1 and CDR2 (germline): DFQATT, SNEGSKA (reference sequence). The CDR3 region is CSARDLAGGETGELFF.